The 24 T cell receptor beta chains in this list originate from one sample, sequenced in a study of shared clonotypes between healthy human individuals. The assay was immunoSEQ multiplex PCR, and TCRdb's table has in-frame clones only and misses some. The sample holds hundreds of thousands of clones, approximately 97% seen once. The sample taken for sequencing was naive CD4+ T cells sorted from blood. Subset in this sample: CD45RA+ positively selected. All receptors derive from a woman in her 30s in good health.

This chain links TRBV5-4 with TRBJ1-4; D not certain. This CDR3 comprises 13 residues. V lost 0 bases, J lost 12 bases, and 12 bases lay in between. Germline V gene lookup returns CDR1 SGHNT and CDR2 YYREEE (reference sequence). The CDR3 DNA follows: TGTGCCAGCAGCTTGGTGGCGGCTGGGGAACTGTTTTTT. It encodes CASSLVAAGELFF.

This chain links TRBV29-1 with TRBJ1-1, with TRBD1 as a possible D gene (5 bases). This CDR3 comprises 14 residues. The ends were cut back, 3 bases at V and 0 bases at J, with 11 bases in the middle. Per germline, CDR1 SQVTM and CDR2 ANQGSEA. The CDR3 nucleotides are TGCAGCGTTGAGGCAGGGACCATGAACACTGAAGCTTTCTTT. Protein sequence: CSVEAGTMNTEAFF.

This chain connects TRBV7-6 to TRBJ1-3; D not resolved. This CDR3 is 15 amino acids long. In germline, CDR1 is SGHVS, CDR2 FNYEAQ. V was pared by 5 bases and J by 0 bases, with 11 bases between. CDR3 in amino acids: CASSLTPNSGNTIYF. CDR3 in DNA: TGTGCCAGCAGCCTGACACCTAACTCTGGAAACACCATATATTTT.

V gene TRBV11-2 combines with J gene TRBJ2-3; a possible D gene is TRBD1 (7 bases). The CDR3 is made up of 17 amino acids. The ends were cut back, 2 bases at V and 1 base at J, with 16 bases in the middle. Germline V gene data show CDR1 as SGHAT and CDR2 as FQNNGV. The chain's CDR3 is CASSLQSRGVGTDTQYF. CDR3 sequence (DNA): TGTGCCAGCAGCTTACAATCCAGGGGGGTGGGCACAGATACGCAGTATTTT. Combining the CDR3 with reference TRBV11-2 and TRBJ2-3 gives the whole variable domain EAGVAQSPRYKIIEKRQSVAFWCNPISGHATLYWYQQILGQGPKLLIQFQNNGVVDDSQLPKDRFSAERLKGVDSTLKIQPAKLEDSAVYLCASSLQSRGVGTDTQYFGPGTRLTVL.

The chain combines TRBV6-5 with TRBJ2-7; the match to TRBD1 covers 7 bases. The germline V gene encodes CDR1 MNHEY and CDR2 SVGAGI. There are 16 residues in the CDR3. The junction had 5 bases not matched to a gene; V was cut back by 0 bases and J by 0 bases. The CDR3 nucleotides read TGTGCCAGCAGTTACTCGCCACAGGGGCTCTCCTACGAGCAGTACTTC. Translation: CASSYSPQGLSYEQYF.

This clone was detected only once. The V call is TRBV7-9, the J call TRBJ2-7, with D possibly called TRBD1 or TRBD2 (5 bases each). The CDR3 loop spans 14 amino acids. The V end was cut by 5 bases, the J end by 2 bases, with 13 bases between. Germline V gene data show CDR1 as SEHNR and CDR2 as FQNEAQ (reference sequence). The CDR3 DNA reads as TGTGCCAGCAGCCTTTTGGGGGACGCCTACGAGCAGTACTTC. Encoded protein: CASSLLGDAYEQYF.

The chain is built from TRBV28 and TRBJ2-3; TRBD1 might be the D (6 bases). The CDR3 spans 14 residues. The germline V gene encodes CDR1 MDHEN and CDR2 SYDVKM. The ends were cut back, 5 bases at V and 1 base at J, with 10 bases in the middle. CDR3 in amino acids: CASSTGSGTDTQYF. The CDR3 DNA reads TGTGCCAGCAGTACAGGGTCCGGCACAGATACGCAGTATTTT.

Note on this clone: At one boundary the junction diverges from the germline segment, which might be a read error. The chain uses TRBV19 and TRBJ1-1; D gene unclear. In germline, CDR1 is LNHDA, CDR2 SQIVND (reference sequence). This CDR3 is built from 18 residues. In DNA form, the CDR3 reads TGTGCCAGTAGCATAGGCAGGCGATATATCTCAGAGAACACTGAAGCTTTCTTT. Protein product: CASSIGRRYISENTEAFF.

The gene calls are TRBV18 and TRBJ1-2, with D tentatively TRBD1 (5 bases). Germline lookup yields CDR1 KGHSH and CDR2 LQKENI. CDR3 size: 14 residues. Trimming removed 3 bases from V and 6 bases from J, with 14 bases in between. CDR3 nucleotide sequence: TGTGCCAGCTCACCGCGGGACGCGAATGATGGCTACACCTTC. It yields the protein CASSPRDANDGYTF.

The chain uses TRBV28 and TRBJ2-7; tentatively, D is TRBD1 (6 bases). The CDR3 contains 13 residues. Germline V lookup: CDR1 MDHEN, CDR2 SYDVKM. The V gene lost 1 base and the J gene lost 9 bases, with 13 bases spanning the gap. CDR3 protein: CASSLFKQGSQYF. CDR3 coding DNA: TGTGCCAGCAGTTTATTTAAACAGGGTTCGCAGTACTTC.

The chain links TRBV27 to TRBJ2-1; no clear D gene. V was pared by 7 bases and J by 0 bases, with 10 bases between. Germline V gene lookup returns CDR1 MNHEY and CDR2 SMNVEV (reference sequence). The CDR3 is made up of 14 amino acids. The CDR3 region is CASNVDGSYNEQFF. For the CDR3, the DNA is TGTGCCAGCAATGTAGATGGCTCCTACAATGAGCAGTTCTTC.

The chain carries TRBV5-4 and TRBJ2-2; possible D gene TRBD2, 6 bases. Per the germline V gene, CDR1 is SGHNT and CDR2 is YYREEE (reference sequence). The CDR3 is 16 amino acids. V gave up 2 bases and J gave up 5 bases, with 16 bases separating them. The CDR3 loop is CASSFAGNPRTGELFF. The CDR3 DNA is TGTGCCAGCAGCTTCGCGGGAAACCCGAGGACCGGGGAGCTGTTTTTT.

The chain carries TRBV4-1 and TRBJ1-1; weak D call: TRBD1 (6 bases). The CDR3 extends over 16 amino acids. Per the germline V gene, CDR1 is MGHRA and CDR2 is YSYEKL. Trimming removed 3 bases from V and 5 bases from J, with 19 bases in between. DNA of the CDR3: TGCGCCAGCAGCCAGCTCCGGGGGGGGCGAGGAACTGAAGCTTTCTTT. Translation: CASSQLRGGRGTEAFF.

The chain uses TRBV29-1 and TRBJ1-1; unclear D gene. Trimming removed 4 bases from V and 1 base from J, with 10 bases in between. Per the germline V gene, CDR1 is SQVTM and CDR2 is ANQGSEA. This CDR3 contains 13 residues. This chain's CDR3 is CSVAGWRNTEAFF. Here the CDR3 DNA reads TGCAGCGTTGCTGGGTGGAGGAACACTGAAGCTTTCTTT.

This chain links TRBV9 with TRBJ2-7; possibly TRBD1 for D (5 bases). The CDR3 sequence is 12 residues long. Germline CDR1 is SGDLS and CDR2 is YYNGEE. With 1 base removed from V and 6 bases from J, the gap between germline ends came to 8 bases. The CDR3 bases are TGTGCCAGCAGCGTATACCAGGGCGAGCAGTACTTC. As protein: CASSVYQGEQYF.

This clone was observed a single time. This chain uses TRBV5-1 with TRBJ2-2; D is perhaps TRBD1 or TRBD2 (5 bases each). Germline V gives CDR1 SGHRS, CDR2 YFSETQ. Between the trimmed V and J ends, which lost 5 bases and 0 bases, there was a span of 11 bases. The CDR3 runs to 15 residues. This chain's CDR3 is CASRAGTPNTGELFF. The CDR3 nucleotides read TGCGCCAGCAGGGCCGGGACGCCGAACACCGGGGAGCTGTTTTTT.

The CDR3 DNA follows: TGTGCCAGCAGTGCCCGGGACAGATGGAACACCGGGGAGCTGTTTTTT. Translating gives CASSARDRWNTGELFF. The chain has TRBV2 and TRBJ2-2, with 7 bases fitting TRBD1. Trimming at V came to 4 bases and at J to 1 base, leaving 6 bases not matched to a gene. CDR3 size: 16 residues. Germline V CDR1 and CDR2: SNHLY, FYNNEI.

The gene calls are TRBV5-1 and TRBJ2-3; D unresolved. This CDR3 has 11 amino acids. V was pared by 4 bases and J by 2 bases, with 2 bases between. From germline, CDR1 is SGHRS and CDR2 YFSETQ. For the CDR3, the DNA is TGCGCCAGCAGCAACACAGATACGCAGTATTTT. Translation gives CASSNTDTQYF.

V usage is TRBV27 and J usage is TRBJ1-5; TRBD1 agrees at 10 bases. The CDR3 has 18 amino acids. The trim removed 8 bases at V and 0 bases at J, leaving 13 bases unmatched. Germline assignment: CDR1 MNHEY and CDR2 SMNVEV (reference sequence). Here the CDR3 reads CASAPGTGARASNQPQHF. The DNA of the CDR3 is TGTGCCAGCGCCCCCGGGACAGGGGCGAGAGCTAGCAATCAGCCCCAGCATTTT.

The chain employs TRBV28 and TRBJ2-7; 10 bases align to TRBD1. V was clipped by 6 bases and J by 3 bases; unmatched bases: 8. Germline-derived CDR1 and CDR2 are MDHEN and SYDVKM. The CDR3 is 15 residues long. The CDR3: CASRSGTGDFYEQYF. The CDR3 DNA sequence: TGTGCCAGCAGGTCCGGGACAGGGGACTTCTACGAGCAGTACTTC.

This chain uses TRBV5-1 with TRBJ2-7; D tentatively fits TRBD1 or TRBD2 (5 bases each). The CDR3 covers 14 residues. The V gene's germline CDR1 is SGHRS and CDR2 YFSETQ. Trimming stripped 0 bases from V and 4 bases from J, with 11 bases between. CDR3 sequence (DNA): TGCGCCAGCAGCTTGGCGAGGGGAAAGTACGAGCAGTACTTC. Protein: CASSLARGKYEQYF.

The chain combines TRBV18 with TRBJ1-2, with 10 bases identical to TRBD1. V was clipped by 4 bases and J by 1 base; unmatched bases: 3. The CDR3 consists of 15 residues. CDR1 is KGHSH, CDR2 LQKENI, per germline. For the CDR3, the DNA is TGTGCCAGCTCACGGACAGGGGGGATTAACTATGGCTACACCTTC. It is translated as CASSRTGGINYGYTF.

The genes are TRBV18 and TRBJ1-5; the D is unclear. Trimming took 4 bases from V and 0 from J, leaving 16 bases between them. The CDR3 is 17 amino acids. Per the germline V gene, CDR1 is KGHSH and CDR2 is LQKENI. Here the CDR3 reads CASSLDIRTYSNQPQHF. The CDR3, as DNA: TGTGCCAGCTCACTAGACATTCGGACTTATAGCAATCAGCCCCAGCATTTT. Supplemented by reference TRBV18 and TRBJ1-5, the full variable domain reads NAGVMQNPRHLVRRRGQEARLRCSPMKGHSHVYWYRQLPEEGLKFMVYLQKENIIDESGMPKERFSAEFPKEGPSILRIQQVVRGDSAAYFCASSLDIRTYSNQPQHFGDGTRLSIL.

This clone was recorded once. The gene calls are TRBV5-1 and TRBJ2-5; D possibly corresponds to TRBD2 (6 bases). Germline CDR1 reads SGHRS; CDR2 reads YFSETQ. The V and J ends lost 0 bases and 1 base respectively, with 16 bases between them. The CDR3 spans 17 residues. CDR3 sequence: CASSLGFSGGLQETQYF. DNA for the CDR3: TGCGCCAGCAGCTTGGGATTTTCCGGGGGTCTCCAAGAGACCCAGTACTTC.